The following is a T cell receptor beta chain sequence with its context. What it recognizes is unknown. Preparation of TRB cDNA libraries relied on 5' RACE carrying UMI labels. TCRdb derives one entry per CDR3 protein from the 5' RACE reads, leaving out DNA. Its listing shows tens of thousands of distinct CDR3 sequences. The data were obtained in a study of CXCR3-negative and CXCR3-positive naive CD8 T cells. CDR1 and CDR2 from the germline V gene are SQVTM and ANQGSEA. The CDR3 is made up of 16 amino acids. Study-level results: Sequencing showed both naive subsets with comparably high diversity, and memory CD8+ cells much lower. A higher hydrophobicity marked the TRB CDR3s of CXCR3-positive naive cells versus CXCR3-negative naive cells.

V is TRBV29-1 and J is TRBJ2-1; TCRdb names TRBD1, which stays unverified in the absence of DNA. Sequencing used naive CXCR3+ CD8+ T cells from blood. Subset reported: CD45RO-CCR7+CD27+CD95- naive CD8+ T cells expressing CXCR3 (TNR3+). The TCR sequence derives from a human donor in good health. Some clones in this sample may be carry-over from other donors' samples. CDR3 sequence: CSVYPVYRGENNEQFF.